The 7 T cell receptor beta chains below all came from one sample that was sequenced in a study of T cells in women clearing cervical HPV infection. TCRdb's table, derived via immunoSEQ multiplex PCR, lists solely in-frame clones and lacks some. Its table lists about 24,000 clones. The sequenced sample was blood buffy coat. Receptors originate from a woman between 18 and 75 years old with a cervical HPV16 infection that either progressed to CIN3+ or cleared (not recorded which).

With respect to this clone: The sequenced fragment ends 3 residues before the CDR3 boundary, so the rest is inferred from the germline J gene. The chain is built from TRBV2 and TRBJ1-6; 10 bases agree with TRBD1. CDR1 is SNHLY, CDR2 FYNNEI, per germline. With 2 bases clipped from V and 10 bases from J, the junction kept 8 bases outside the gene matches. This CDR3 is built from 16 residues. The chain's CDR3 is CASSEMGQGLQSPLHF. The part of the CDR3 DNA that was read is TGTGCCAGCAGTGAAATGGGACAGGGGTTACAGTCACCC.

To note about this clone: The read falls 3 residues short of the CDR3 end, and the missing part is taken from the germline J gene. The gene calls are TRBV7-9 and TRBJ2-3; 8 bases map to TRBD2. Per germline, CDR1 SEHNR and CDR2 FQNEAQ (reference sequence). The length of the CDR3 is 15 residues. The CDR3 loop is CASRSNRGGLETQYF. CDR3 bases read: TGTGCCAGCAGGTCAAACCGGGGGGGCCTGGAGACG.

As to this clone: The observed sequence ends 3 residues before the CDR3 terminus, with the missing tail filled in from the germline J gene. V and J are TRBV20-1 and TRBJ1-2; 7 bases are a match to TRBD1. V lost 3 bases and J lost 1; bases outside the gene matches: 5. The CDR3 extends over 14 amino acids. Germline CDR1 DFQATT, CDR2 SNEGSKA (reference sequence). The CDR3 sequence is CSASGTEYNYGYTF. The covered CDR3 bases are TGCAGTGCTAGCGGGACAGAGTATAACTATGGC.

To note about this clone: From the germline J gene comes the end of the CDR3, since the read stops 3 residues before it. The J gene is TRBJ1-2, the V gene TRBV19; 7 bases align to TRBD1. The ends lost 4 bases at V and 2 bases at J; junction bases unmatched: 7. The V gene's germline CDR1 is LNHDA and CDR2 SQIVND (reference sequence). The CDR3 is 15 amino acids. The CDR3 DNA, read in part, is TGTGCCAGTAGTACCCCGCCGACAGGGAACTATGGC. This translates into CASSTPPTGNYG. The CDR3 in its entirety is CASSTPPTGNYGYTF.

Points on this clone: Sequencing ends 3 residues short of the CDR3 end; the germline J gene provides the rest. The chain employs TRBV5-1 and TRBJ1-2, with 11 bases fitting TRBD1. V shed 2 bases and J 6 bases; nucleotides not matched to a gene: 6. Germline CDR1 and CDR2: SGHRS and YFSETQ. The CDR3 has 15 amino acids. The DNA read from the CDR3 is TGCGCCAGCAGCTTACGGACAGGGGGCATTGATGGC. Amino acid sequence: CASSLRTGGIDG. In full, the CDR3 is CASSLRTGGIDGYTF. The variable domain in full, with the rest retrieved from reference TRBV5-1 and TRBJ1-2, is KAGVTQTPRYLIKTRGQQVTLSCSPISGHRSVSWYQQTPGQGLQFLFEYFSETQRNKGNFPGRFSGRQFSNSRSEMNVSTLELGDSALYLCASSLRTGGIDGYTFGSGTRLTVV.

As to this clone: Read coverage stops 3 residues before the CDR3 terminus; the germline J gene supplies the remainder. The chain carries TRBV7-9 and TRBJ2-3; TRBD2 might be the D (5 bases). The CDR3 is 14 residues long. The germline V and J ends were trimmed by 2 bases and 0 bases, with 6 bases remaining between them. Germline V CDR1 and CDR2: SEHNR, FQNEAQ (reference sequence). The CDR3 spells CASSLTSSTDTQYF. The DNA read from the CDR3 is TGTGCCAGCAGCTTAACTAGTAGCACAGATACG.

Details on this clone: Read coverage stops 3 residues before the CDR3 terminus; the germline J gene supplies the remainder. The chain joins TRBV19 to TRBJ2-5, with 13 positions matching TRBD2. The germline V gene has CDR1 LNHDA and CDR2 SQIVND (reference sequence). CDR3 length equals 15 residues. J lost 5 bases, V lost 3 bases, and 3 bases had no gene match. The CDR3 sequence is CASSIGTSGVETQYF. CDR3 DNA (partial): TGTGCCAGTAGTATCGGGACTAGCGGGGTTGAGACC.